This TCR beta chain was recovered during a study of blood T cell repertoires in COVID-19. Whole-study context: The origin of the acute and convalescent COVID-19 samples was the United States, Italy and Spain. The cDNA or gDNA used as material had been derived from T cells, B-cell-depleted T cells, or PBMCs.

Study processing details: Nucleated cell number was recorded as an estimate derived from reference gene primer amplification. Clones were read by immunoSEQ multiplex PCR, and TCRdb kept only the in-frame ones, dropping some. Clonal size and the V and J genes are those of that table, whereas D and trimming came from the DNA. The table includes fewer than 300,000 clones, about nine tenths detected once. Followed over time, Seattle patients had been enrolled while infection was active. Trimming removed 3 bases from V and 1 base from J; junction bases left unmatched: 7. CDR1 LNHNV and CDR2 YYDKDF come from the germline V gene (reference sequence). CDR3 length equals 17 residues.

The rearrangement joins TRBV15 to TRBJ2-3; 10 bases agree with TRBD2. Sequences were obtained from peripheral blood. The TCR originated in a woman between 45 and 60 years old with COVID-19, enrolled during active disease. CDR3: CATSRSGRALGTDTQYF. The CDR3 DNA reads TGTGCCACCAGCAGGAGCGGGAGGGCACTCGGCACAGATACGCAGTATTTT.